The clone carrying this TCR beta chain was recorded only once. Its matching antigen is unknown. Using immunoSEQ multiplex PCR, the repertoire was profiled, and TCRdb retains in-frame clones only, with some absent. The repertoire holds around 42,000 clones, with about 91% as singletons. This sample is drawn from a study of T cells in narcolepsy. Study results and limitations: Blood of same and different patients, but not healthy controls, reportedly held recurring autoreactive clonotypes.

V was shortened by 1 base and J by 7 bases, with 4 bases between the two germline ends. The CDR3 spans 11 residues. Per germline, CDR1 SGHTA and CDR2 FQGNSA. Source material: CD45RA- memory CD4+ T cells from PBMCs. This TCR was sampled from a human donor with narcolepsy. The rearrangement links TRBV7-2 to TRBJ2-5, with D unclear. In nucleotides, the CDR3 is TGTGCCAGCAGCTTAGGGGGGACCCAGTACTTC. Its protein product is CASSLGGTQYF.